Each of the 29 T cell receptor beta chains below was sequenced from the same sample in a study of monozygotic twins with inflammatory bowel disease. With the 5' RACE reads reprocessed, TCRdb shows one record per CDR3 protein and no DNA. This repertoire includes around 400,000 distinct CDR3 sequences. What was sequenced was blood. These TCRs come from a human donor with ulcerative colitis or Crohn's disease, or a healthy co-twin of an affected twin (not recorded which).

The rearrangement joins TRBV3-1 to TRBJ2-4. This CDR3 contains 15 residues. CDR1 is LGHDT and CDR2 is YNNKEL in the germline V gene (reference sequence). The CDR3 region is CASSQQSLAKNIQYF. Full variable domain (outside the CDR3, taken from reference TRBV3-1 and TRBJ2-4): DTAVSQTPKYLVTQMGNDKSIKCEQNLGHDTMYWYKQDSKKFLKIMFSYNNKELIINETVPNRFSPKSPDKAHLNLHINSLELGDSAVYFCASSQQSLAKNIQYFGAGTRLSVL.

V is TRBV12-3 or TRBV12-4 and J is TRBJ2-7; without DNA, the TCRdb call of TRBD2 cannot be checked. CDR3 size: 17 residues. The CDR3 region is CASSRRLRRGLSYEQYF.

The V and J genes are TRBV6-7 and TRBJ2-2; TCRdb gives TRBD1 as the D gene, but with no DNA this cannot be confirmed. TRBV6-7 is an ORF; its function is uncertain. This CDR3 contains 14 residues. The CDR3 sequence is CASSSGTSNGELFF.

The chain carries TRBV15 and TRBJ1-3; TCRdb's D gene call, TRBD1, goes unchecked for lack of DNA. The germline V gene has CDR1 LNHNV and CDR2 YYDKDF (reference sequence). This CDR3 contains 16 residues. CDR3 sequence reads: CATSREGQGVRNTIYF.

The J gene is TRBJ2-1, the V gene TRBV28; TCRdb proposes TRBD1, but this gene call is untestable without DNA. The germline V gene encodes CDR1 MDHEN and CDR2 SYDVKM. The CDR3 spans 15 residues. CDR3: CASSTGGGLYNEQFF.

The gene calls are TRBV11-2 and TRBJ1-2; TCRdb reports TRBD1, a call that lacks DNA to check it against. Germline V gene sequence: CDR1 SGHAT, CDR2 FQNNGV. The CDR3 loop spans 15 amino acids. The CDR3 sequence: CASSLTLGMDYGYTF.

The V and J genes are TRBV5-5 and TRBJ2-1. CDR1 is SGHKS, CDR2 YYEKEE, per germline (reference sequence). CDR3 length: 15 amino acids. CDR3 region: CASSLTPLSHNEQFF.

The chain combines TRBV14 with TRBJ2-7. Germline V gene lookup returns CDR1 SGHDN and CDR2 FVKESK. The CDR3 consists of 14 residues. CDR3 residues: CASSQSTVPYEQYF. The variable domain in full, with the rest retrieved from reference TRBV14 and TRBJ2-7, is EAGVTQFPSHSVIEKGQTVTLRCDPISGHDNLYWYRRVMGKEIKFLLHFVKESKQDESGMPNNRFLAERTGGTYSTLKVQPAELEDSGVYFCASSQSTVPYEQYFGPGTRLTVT.

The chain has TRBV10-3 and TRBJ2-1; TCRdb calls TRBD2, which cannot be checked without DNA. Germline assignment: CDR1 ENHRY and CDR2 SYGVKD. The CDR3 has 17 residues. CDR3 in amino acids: CAISEGGLALSYNEQFF.

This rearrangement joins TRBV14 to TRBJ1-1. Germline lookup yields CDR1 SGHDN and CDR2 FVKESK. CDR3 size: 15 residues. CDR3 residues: CASSQDRVGGTEAFF.

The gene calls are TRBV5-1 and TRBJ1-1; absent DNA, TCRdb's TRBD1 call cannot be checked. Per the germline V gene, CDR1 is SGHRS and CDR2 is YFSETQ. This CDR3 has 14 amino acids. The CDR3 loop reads CASSRTGVNTEAFF.

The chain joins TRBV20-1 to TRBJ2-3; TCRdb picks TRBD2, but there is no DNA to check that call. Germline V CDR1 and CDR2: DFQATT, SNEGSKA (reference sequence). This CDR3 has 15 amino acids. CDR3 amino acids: CSARDGRAAADTQYF.

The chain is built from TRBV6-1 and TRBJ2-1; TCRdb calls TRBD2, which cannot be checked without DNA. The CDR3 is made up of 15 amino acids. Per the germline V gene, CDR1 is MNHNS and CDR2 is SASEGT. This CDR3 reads CASSGSGTSYNEQFF.

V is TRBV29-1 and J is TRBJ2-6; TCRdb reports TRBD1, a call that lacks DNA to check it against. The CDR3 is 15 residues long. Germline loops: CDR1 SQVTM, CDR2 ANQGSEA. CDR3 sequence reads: CSVVGGSSGANVLTF.

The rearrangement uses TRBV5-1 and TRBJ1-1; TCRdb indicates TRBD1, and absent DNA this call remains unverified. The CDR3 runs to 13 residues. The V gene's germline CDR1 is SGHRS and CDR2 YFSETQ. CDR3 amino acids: CASSLEQGISAFF.

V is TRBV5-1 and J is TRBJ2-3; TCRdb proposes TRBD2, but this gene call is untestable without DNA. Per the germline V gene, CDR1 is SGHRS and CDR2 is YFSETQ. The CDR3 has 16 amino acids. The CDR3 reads CASSSGLALFPDTQYF.

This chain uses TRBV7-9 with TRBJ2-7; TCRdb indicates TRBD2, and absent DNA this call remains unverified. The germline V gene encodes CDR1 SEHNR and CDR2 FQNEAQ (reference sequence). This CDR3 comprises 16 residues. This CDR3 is CASSLAQTGGAYEQYF. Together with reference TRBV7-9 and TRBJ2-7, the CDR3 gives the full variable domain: DTGVSQNPRHKITKRGQNVTFRCDPISEHNRLYWYRQTLGQGPEFLTYFQNEAQLEKSRLLSDRFSAERPKGSFSTLEIQRTEQGDSAMYLCASSLAQTGGAYEQYFGPGTRLTVT.

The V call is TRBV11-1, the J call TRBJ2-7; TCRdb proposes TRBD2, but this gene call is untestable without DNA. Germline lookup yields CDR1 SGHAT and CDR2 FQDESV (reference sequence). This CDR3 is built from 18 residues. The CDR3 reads CASSFGFSGRLDSYEQYF.

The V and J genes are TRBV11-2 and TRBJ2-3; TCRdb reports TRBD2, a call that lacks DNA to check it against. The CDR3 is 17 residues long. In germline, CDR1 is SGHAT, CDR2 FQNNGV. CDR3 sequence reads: CASSLLAGGPRVDTQYF.

CDR3 sequence: CASSPQTLYEQYF. The rearrangement uses TRBV7-2 and TRBJ2-7. CDR3 size: 13 residues. Germline lookup yields CDR1 SGHTA and CDR2 FQGNSA.

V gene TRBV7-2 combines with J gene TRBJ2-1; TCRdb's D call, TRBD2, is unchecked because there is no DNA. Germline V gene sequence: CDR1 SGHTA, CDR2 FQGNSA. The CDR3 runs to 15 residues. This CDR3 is CASSTVLAGGNEQFF. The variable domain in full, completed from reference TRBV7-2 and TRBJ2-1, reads GAGVSQSPSNKVTEKGKDVELRCDPISGHTALYWYRQSLGQGLEFLIYFQGNSAPDKSGLPSDRFSAERTGGSVSTLTIQRTQQEDSAVYLCASSTVLAGGNEQFFGPGTRLTVL.

CDR3: CASTLQGDTEAFF. The chain combines TRBV12-3 or TRBV12-4 with TRBJ1-1; TCRdb lists TRBD1, though no DNA is available to test this call. The CDR3 covers 13 residues.

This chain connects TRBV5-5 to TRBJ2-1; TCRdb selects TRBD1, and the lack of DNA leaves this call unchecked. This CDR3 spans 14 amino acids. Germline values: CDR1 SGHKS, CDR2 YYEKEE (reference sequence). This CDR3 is CASTTGQFYNEQFF.

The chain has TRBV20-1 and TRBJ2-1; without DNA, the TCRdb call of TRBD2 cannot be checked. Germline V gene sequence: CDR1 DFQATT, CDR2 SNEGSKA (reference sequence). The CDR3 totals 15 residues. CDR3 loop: CSAREGLAGYNEQFF.

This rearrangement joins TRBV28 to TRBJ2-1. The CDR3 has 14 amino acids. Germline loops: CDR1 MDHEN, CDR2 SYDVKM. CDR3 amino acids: CASSMQGVHNEQFF.

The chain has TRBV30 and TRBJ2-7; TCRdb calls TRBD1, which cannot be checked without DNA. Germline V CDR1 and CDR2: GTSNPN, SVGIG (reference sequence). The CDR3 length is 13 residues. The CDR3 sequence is CAWSRVQGYEQYF.

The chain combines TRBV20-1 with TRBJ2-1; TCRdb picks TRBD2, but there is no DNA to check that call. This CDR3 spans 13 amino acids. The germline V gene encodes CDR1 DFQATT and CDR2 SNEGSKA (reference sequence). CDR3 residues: CSARGLAPNEQFF.

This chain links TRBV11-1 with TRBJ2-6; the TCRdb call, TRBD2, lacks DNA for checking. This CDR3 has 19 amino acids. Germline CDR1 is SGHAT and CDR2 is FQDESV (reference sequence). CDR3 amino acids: CASSSTGARTFSGANVLTF.

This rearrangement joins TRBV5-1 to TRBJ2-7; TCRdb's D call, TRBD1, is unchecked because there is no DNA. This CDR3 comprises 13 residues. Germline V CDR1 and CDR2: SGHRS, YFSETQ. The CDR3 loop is CASSLEGVYEQYF. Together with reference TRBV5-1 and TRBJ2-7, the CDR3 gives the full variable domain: KAGVTQTPRYLIKTRGQQVTLSCSPISGHRSVSWYQQTPGQGLQFLFEYFSETQRNKGNFPGRFSGRQFSNSRSEMNVSTLELGDSALYLCASSLEGVYEQYFGPGTRLTVT.